A single sample is the source of the 31 T cell receptor beta chains below, sequenced in a study of neurological immune-mediated disorders (dated by TCRdb to about 2019). Library creation used 5' RACE. The sequencing machine was an Illumina HiSeq 2500. The public reads were reanalyzed by TCRdb: fastp trimming at Q25, MiXCR alignment, in-frame beta chains only. Rows are unified per CDR3 protein, each entry keeping the most common DNA and genes. This sample has about 46,000 distinct CDR3 sequences in its table, and 10% of those were observed once. In total, the top ten clones hold roughly 5.3% of the sample. What was sequenced was PBMCs. The receptors shown here come from a man between 65 and 85 years old with HTLV-1-associated myelopathy (HAM/TSP).

This clonotype was seen at least ten times. CDR3 sequence: CSAEIGGDTDTQYF. In DNA form, the CDR3 reads TGCAGTGCTGAGATAGGGGGGGACACAGATACGCAGTATTTT. V gene TRBV20-1 combines with J gene TRBJ2-3, with D possibly being TRBD2 (7 bases). CDR3 length: 14 amino acids. V lost 5 bases and J lost 2, with 14 bases in between. CDR1 DFQATT and CDR2 SNEGSKA come from the germline V gene (reference sequence).

A few counts support this clonotype. The V call is TRBV6-2 or TRBV6-3, the J call TRBJ2-5; D is perhaps TRBD2 (6 bases). CDR3 size: 17 residues. The germline V gene has CDR1 MNHEY and CDR2 SVGEGT. V lost 7 bases and J lost 5, with 26 bases in between. In DNA form, the CDR3 reads TGTGCCAGCACCCGAGTTGTTGTCTCGGGAGTCGGGGAGACCCAGTACTTC. Its protein product is CASTRVVVSGVGETQYF.

This clonotype occurred many times. V usage is TRBV20-1 and J usage is TRBJ2-1; 7 nucleotides align to TRBD1. V shed 0 bases and J 7 bases; nucleotides not matched to a gene: 21. This CDR3 comprises 19 residues. Germline lookup yields CDR1 DFQATT and CDR2 SNEGSKA (reference sequence). The CDR3 region is CSARDRDRTGSWAGNEQFF. The CDR3 DNA reads as TGCAGTGCTAGAGATAGGGACCGGACAGGTAGTTGGGCCGGGAATGAGCAGTTCTTC.

This clonotype has at least ten counts. J is TRBJ1-1 and V is TRBV20-1, with D possibly matching TRBD1 (5 bases). The CDR3 runs 12 residues. Trimming took off 6 bases at V and 12 bases at J, with 20 bases between the two ends. Germline V gives CDR1 DFQATT, CDR2 SNEGSKA (reference sequence). This CDR3 reads CSAMKGQGETFF. The DNA for the CDR3 is TGCAGTGCGATGAAAGGGCAGGGCGAAACTTTCTTT.

There are many counts of this clonotype. CDR3 sequence reads: CASSLKGGQGAQGGEKLFF. The CDR3 DNA reads TGCGCCAGCAGCCTGAAAGGAGGACAGGGGGCGCAGGGTGGTGAAAAACTGTTTTTT. The chain links TRBV5-1 to TRBJ1-4; 11 positions agree with TRBD1. Trimming at V came to 4 bases and at J to 7 bases, leaving 18 bases not matched to a gene. CDR3 length equals 19 residues. Germline CDR1 and CDR2: SGHRS and YFSETQ. The whole variable domain, remainder taken from reference TRBV5-1 and TRBJ1-4, is KAGVTQTPRYLIKTRGQQVTLSCSPISGHRSVSWYQQTPGQGLQFLFEYFSETQRNKGNFPGRFSGRQFSNSRSEMNVSTLELGDSALYLCASSLKGGQGAQGGEKLFFGSGTQLSVL.

Remarks on this clonotype: A read error may explain this, as a much larger clone is one base away. The chain links TRBV6-1 to TRBJ1-1; D might be TRBD1 (5 bases). Germline V gene lookup returns CDR1 MNHNS and CDR2 SASEGT. This CDR3 region has 14 residues. The CDR3 protein is CASKTPGTYTEALF. The DNA of the CDR3 is TGTGCCAGCAAGACACCAGGGACCTACACTGAAGCTCTCTTT.

The table lists this clonotype with many counts. This chain connects TRBV10-3 to TRBJ2-5; the match to TRBD1 covers 8 bases. V lost 3 bases, J lost 5 bases, and 8 bases stayed unmatched. The length of the CDR3 is 15 residues. From germline, CDR1 is ENHRY and CDR2 SYGVKD. CDR3 sequence reads: CAISEYDRGGETQYF. The CDR3 DNA reads as TGTGCCATCAGTGAATACGACAGGGGTGGGGAGACCCAGTACTTC.

In its sample, this clonotype was seen many times. CDR3 protein: CASSLERGARNSPLHF. The CDR3 DNA follows: TGTGCCAGCAGCTTAGAAAGAGGTGCACGTAATTCACCCCTCCACTTT. The J gene is TRBJ1-6, the V gene TRBV7-2; D call uncertain. This CDR3 has 16 residues. With 1 base removed from V and 6 bases from J, the gap between germline ends came to 13 bases. CDR1 is SGHTA, CDR2 FQGNSA, per germline.

This clonotype has a count of ten or more. The chain carries TRBV29-1 and TRBJ1-1; D is unresolved. V shed 6 bases and J shed 4 bases, with 9 bases lying between them. CDR3 length: 11 residues. Germline V gives CDR1 SQVTM, CDR2 ANQGSEA. The CDR3 nucleotides are TGCAGCGTCTTAGGAATCACTGAAGCTTTCTTT. Translated, it gives CSVLGITEAFF.

This clonotype showed up many times. The chain uses TRBV20-1 and TRBJ2-3; D could derive from TRBD1 or TRBD2 (5 bases each). The V gene lost 3 bases and the J gene lost 2 bases, with 12 bases spanning the gap. Germline-derived CDR1 and CDR2 are DFQATT and SNEGSKA (reference sequence). The CDR3 contains 14 residues. In nucleotides, the CDR3 is TGCAGTGCTAGTGTCGGGACCAACACAGATACGCAGTATTTT. Its protein product is CSASVGTNTDTQYF.

This clonotype was seen ten or more times. The chain uses TRBV5-1 and TRBJ2-3, with a weak D call TRBD1 (6 bases). The CDR3 covers 14 residues. The V gene lost 4 bases and the J gene lost 4 bases, with 13 bases spanning the gap. Germline CDR1 SGHRS, CDR2 YFSETQ. The CDR3 DNA reads as TGCGCCAGCAGCCGACAGGAGGCCCCAGATACGCAGTATTTT. As protein: CASSRQEAPDTQYF.

This clonotype counts as medium-sized. V usage is TRBV7-9 and J usage is TRBJ2-1; tentative D call: TRBD2 (6 bases). V dropped 5 bases and J dropped 12 bases, with 26 bases sitting between them. The CDR3 is 16 amino acids. Germline V gene lookup returns CDR1 SEHNR and CDR2 FQNEAQ (reference sequence). CDR3 in amino acids: CASSGRAGISTMRQFF. The DNA of the CDR3 is TGTGCCAGCAGCGGAAGAGCGGGCATATCTACAATGAGGCAGTTCTTC.

This clonotype was observed many times. The J gene is TRBJ2-7, the V gene TRBV11-2; no definite D call. Looked up from germline, CDR1 is SGHAT and CDR2 is FQNNGV. Deletions cut 1 base from V and 0 bases from J, with 7 bases between. This CDR3 has 14 amino acids. The CDR3 is CASSLGLGSYEQYF. CDR3 nucleotide sequence: TGTGCCAGCAGCTTAGGACTGGGCTCCTACGAGCAGTACTTC. Combining the CDR3 with reference TRBV11-2 and TRBJ2-7 gives the whole variable domain EAGVAQSPRYKIIEKRQSVAFWCNPISGHATLYWYQQILGQGPKLLIQFQNNGVVDDSQLPKDRFSAERLKGVDSTLKIQPAKLEDSAVYLCASSLGLGSYEQYFGPGTRLTVT.

This clonotype came up many times. This rearrangement joins TRBV3-1 to TRBJ2-1, with D possibly TRBD1 on 6 matching bases. Trimming took 4 bases from V and 5 from J, leaving 9 bases between them. This CDR3 has 13 residues. Germline lookup yields CDR1 LGHDT and CDR2 YNNKEL (reference sequence). In nucleotides, the CDR3 is TGTGCCAGCAGCCCCAGGGGAAACAATGAGCAGTTCTTC. Translation gives CASSPRGNNEQFF.

This clonotype was recorded many times. For the CDR3, the DNA is TGCAGTGCTGGTGGACTAGCCCCAGTAGGGGAGCTGTTTTTT. This codes for CSAGGLAPVGELFF. The chain recombines TRBV20-1 with TRBJ2-2; 8 bases fit TRBD2. The germline gives CDR1 DFQATT, CDR2 SNEGSKA (reference sequence). V trimming: 5 bases; J trimming: 8 bases; junction bases outside the gene matches: 10. The CDR3 totals 14 residues.

This clonotype has a count of ten or more. The V gene is TRBV7-2, the J gene TRBJ1-2, with TRBD1 as a possible D gene (5 bases). The CDR3 is made up of 13 amino acids. CDR1 and CDR2 (germline): SGHTA, FQGNSA. V was trimmed by 1 base and J by 4 bases, leaving 7 bases between them. The CDR3 loop reads CASSLDRSYGYTF. The CDR3 coding sequence is TGTGCCAGCAGCTTAGACAGGAGCTATGGCTACACCTTC.

Ten or more counts support this clonotype. The genes are TRBV6-1 and TRBJ2-4; D gene ambiguous. V was cut by 3 bases and J by 7 bases, with 7 bases left in between. Per germline, CDR1 MNHNS and CDR2 SASEGT. This CDR3 region has 12 residues. CDR3 residues: CASSDDWNIQYF. The CDR3 nucleotides read TGTGCCAGCAGTGATGACTGGAACATTCAGTACTTC.

This clonotype was recorded a few times. The chain employs TRBV7-3 and TRBJ2-7, with 7 bases matching TRBD1. The CDR3 covers 15 residues. V lost 8 bases to trimming and J lost 4 bases; unmatched junction nucleotides: 14. Per the germline V gene, CDR1 is SGHTA and CDR2 is FQGTGA. In DNA form, the CDR3 reads TGTGCCAGCGCCGACCCCAGGGGGAATTCATACGAGCAGTACTTC. Protein sequence: CASADPRGNSYEQYF.

The sample holds many counts of this clonotype. The rearrangement joins TRBV5-1 to TRBJ1-1; D uncertain. Germline assignment: CDR1 SGHRS and CDR2 YFSETQ. V was clipped by 4 bases and J by 11 bases, with 21 bases between them. The CDR3 covers 14 residues. The DNA for the CDR3 is TGCGCCAGCAGCATCCCCGGGCCCTCATCAGAGGCTTTCTTT. Protein: CASSIPGPSSEAFF.

This clonotype has a count of ten or more. The V and J genes are TRBV4-3 and TRBJ2-1; 7 nucleotides agree with TRBD2. From germline, CDR1 is LGHNA and CDR2 YSLEER. CDR3 length: 14 residues. V lost 3 bases, J lost 9 bases, and 8 bases stayed unmatched. CDR3 protein: CASSQLKTSLEQFF. The CDR3 nucleotides are TGCGCCAGCAGCCAGCTCAAGACTAGCCTTGAGCAGTTCTTC.

The chain couples TRBV11-3 to TRBJ2-1; 7 nucleotides match TRBD2. The CDR3 totals 13 residues. The junction had 9 bases not matched to a gene; V was cut back by 1 base and J by 15 bases. In germline, CDR1 is SGHNT, CDR2 YENEEA. CDR3 sequence: CASSLGVREVPFF. The CDR3, as DNA: TGTGCCAGCAGCTTAGGAGTCCGGGAGGTACCGTTCTTC.

About this clonotype: A junction end diverges from the germline sequence, so it may reflect a read error. The V call is TRBV6-2 or TRBV6-3, the J call TRBJ2-1; D not certain. The CDR3 consists of 15 residues. The germline CDR1 and CDR2 sequences are MNHEY and SVGEGT. The CDR3 nucleotides read TGTGCCAGAAGTTACCGGGCAGCCTCTTACAATGAGCAGTTCTTC. This sequence encodes CARSYRAASYNEQFF.

This clonotype was seen at least ten times. V usage is TRBV20-1 and J usage is TRBJ2-3; a weak D match, TRBD1 (6 bases). V was shortened by 5 bases and J by 2 bases, with 17 bases between the two germline ends. The germline V gene has CDR1 DFQATT and CDR2 SNEGSKA (reference sequence). This CDR3 has 15 residues. The CDR3 spells CSALTRDTYTDTQYF. CDR3 nucleotide sequence: TGCAGTGCTCTAACCCGGGACACATACACAGATACGCAGTATTTT.

In this sample, this clonotype turned up many times. CDR3 in amino acids: CASSLGEIRGPQAEAFF. As DNA, the CDR3 is TGTGCCAGCAGCTTAGGGGAAATCAGGGGACCCCAGGCTGAAGCTTTCTTT. The chain recombines TRBV7-9 with TRBJ1-1; tentatively, D is TRBD1 (6 bases). Germline V gene sequence: CDR1 SEHNR, CDR2 FQNEAQ (reference sequence). The CDR3 length is 17 residues. The ends were cut back, 1 base at V and 6 bases at J, with 21 bases in the middle.

As concerns this clonotype: Germline and junction disagree at one end, which may indicate a read error. The genes are TRBV12-3 or TRBV12-4 and TRBJ2-3, with 10 bases that match TRBD2. The CDR3 has 15 residues. The CDR3 sequence: CASSRIAGGTDKQYF. The CDR3 DNA is TGTGCCAGCAGCCGGATAGCGGGGGGAACAGATAAGCAGTATTTT.

This clonotype was observed many times. This chain uses TRBV20-1 with TRBJ2-2; no clear D gene. Germline assignment: CDR1 DFQATT and CDR2 SNEGSKA (reference sequence). CDR3 size: 14 residues. Deletions cut 2 bases from V and 8 bases from J, with 15 bases between. CDR3 sequence: CSARLGLIRGELFF. The CDR3 DNA reads TGCAGTGCTAGACTGGGTCTTATTAGGGGGGAGCTGTTTTTT.

This clonotype has a count of ten or more. J is TRBJ2-5 and V is TRBV12-3 or TRBV12-4, with D perhaps TRBD1 (5 bases). Trimming took off 4 bases at V and 4 bases at J, with 19 bases between the two ends. The length of the CDR3 is 16 residues. The CDR3 sequence: CASSSLAVGVSETQYF. The CDR3 region has the DNA TGTGCCAGCAGTTCCCTCGCAGTAGGGGTATCAGAGACCCAGTACTTC.

In this sample, this clonotype turned up many times. The CDR3 nucleotides read TGTGCCAGCAGTTCCCGATCGACAGAACCCAATTTGAGACTGTTTTTT. As protein: CASSSRSTEPNLRLFF. The chain couples TRBV27 to TRBJ1-4, with D perhaps TRBD1 (5 bases). Trimming cost V 4 bases and J 13 bases, with 25 bases left between them. Per the germline V gene, CDR1 is MNHEY and CDR2 is SMNVEV (reference sequence). The CDR3 extends over 16 amino acids.

On this clonotype: A read error may produce the germline difference seen at one junction end. The chain carries TRBV5-1 and TRBJ1-2; D is unresolved. In germline, CDR1 is SGHRS, CDR2 YFSETQ. There are 15 residues in the CDR3. The CDR3 DNA reads as TGCGCCAGCGGCTTGGACTCCGGCCCGGTCTATGGCTACACCTTC. Its protein is CASGLDSGPVYGYTF. The complete variable domain, with remaining parts taken from reference TRBV5-1 and TRBJ1-2, reads KAGVTQTPRYLIKTRGQQVTLSCSPISGHRSVSWYQQTPGQGLQFLFEYFSETQRNKGNFPGRFSGRQFSNSRSEMNVSTLELGDSALYLCASGLDSGPVYGYTFGSGTRLTVV.

This clonotype was seen at least ten times. The J gene is TRBJ2-5, the V gene TRBV29-1; D possibly corresponds to TRBD2 (6 bases). Looked up from germline, CDR1 is SQVTM and CDR2 is ANQGSEA. This CDR3 spans 15 amino acids. V was trimmed by 4 bases and J by 7 bases, leaving 22 bases between them. CDR3 in DNA: TGCAGCGTTGGTGAGCGGGCCTCGCTTTCGATGACCCAGTACTTC. Its translation is CSVGERASLSMTQYF.

This clonotype was found many times. The chain's CDR3 is CSAPLPGAGEVGETQYF. CDR3 nucleotide sequence: TGCAGTGCTCCCCTCCCGGGTGCAGGGGAGGTTGGAGAGACCCAGTACTTC. This rearrangement joins TRBV20-1 to TRBJ2-5; D might be TRBD1 or TRBD2, each matching 6 bases. Between the trimmed V and J ends, which lost 5 bases and 4 bases, there was a span of 26 bases. The germline gives CDR1 DFQATT, CDR2 SNEGSKA (reference sequence). This CDR3 has 17 residues.